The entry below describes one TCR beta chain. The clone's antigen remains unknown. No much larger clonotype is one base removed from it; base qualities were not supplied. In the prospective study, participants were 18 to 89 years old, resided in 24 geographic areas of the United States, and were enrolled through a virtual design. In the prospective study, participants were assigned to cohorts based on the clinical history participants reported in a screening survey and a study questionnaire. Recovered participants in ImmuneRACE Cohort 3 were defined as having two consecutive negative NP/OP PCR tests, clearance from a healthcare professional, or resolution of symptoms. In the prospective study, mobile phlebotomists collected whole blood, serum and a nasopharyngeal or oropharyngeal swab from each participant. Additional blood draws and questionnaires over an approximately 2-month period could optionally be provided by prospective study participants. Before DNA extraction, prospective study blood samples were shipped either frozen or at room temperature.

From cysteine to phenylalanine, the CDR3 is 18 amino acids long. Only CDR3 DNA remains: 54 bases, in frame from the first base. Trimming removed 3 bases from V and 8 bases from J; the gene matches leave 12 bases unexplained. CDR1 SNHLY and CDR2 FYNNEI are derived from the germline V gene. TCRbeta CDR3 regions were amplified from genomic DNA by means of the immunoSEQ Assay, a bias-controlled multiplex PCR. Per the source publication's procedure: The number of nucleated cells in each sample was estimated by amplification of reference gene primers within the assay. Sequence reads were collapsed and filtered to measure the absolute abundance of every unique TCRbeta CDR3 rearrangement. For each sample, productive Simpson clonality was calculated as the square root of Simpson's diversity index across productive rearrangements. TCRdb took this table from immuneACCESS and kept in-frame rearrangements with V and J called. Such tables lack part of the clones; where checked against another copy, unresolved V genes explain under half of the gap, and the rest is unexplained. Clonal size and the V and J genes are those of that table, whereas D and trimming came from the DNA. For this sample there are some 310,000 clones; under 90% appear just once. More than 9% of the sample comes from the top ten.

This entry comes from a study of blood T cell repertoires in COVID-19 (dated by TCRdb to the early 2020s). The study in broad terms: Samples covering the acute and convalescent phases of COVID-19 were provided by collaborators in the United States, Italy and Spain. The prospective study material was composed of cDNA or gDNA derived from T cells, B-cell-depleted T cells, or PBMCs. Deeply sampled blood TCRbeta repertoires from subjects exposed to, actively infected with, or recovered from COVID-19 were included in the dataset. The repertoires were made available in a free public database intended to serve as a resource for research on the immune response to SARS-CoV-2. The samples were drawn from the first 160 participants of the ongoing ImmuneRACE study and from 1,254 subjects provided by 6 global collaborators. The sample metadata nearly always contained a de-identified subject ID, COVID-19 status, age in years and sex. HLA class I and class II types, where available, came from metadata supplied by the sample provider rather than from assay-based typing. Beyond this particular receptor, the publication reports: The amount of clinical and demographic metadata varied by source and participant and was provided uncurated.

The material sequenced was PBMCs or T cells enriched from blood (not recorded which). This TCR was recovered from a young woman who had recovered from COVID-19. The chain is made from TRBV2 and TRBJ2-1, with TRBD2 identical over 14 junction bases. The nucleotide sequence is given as TGTGCCAGCAGTGATTTTTTTGGGACTAGCGGGAGTAACGATGAGCAGTTCTTC. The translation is CASSDFFGTSGSNDEQFF.